The entry that follows covers one T cell receptor beta chain sequence. A junction boundary mismatches the germline segment, possibly from a read error. The sample is drawn from a study of blood T cells in healthy people across ages. The CDR3 totals 13 residues. Then a second PCR, running roughly 7 to 11 cycles, was carried out with a sample-barcoded 5' primer and a J-beta primer mix. TCRdb itself ran the 5' RACE reads through MiXCR, one entry per CDR3 protein. This sample has some 1.4 million distinct CDR3 sequences, with 35% to 45% found just once. The clonotype originates from a woman under 30 in good health. The chain combines TRBV12-3 or TRBV12-4 with TRBJ1-2; D uncertain. The sample comprised blood. This chain's CDR3 is CASSVISNDGYTF. The CDR3 DNA reads as TGTGCCAGCAGTGTAATCTCTAACGATGGCTACACCTTC.